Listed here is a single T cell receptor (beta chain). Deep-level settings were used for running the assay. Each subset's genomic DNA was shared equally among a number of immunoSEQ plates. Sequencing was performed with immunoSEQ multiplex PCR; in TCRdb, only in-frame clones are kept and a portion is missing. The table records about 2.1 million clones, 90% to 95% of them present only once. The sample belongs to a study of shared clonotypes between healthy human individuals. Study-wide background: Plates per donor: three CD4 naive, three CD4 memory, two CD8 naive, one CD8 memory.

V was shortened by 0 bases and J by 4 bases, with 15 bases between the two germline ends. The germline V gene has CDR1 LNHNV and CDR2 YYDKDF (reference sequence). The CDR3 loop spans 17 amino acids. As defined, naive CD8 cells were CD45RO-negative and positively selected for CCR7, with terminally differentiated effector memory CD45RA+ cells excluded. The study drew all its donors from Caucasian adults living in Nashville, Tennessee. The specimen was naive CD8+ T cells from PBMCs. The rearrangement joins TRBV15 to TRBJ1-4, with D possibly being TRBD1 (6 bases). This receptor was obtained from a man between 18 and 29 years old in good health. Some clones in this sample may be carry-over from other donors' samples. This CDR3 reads CATSRDFVRGDNEKLFF. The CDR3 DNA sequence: TGTGCCACCAGCAGAGATTTCGTCAGGGGCGATAATGAAAAACTGTTTTTT.